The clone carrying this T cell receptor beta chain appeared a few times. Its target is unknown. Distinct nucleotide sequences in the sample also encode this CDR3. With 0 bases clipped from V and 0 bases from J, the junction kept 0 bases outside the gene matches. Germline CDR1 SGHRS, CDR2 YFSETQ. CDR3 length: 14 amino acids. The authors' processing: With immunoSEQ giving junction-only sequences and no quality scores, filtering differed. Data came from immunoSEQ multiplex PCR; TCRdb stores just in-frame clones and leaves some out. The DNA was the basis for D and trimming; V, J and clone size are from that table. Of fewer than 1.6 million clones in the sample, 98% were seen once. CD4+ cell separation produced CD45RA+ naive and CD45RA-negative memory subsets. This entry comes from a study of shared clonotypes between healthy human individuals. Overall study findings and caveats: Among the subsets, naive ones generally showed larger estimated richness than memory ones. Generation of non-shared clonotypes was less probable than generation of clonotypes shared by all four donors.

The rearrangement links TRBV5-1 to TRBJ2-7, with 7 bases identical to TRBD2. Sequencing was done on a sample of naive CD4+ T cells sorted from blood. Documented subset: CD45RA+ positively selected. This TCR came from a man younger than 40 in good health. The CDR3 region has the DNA TGCGCCAGCAGCTTGGGCGGGAGCTCCTACGAGCAGTACTTC. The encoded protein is CASSLGGSSYEQYF.